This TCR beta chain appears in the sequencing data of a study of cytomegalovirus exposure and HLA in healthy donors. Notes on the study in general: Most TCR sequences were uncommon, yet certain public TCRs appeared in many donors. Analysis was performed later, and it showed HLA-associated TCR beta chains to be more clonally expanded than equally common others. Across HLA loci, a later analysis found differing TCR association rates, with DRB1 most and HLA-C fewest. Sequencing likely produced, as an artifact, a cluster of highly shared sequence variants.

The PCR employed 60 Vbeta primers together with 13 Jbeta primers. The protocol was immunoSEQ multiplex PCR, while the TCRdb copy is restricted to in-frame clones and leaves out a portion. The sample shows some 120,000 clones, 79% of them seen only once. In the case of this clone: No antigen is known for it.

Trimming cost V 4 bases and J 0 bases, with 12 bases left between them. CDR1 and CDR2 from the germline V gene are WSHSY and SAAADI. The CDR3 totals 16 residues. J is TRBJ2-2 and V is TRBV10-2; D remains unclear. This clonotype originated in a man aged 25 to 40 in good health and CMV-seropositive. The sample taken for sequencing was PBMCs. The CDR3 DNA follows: TGCGCCAGCAGTGCGCGTAGAAGATCGAACACCGGGGAGCTGTTTTTT. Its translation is CASSARRRSNTGELFF.